These T cell receptor beta chains were read from a single sample in a study of T-cell reconstitution after alpha-beta-depleted transplantation in children. One entry per CDR3 protein results from TCRdb running MiXCR on the PCR reads. The sample has about 240,000 distinct CDR3 sequences, around 12% seen once; the top ten hold over 2.5%. Material: PBMCs from the stem cell graft donor, obtained from the stem cell graft. The receptors were sampled from a human donor who donated a stem cell graft to a child with acute lymphoblastic leukemia. Both conserved end residues are part of each CDR3. D genes are given only for firm matches. Where a row states a size, it is once, few, many or the class of an expanded clone; other rows omit it.

clone size: many; V gene: TRBV27; CDR3 length: 15; D gene: .; J gene: TRBJ2-3; CDR3 DNA: TGTGCCAGCAGTTCCGACAGGTTGGGCACAGATACGCAGTATTTT; CDR3 protein: CASSSDRLGTDTQYF
clone size: many; V gene: TRBV7-9; CDR3 length: 14; D gene: .; J gene: TRBJ1-1; CDR3 DNA: TGTGCCAGCAGCTTTACATCCACGAACACTGAAGCTTTCTTT; CDR3 protein: CASSFTSTNTEAFF
clone size: many; V gene: TRBV3-1; CDR3 length: 24; D gene: TRBD2; J gene: TRBJ2-2; CDR3 DNA: TGTGCCAGCAGCCAAGAAGGAGGGGCAGGGCTCGGACTAGCGGGGGGCCTGAACACCGGGGAGCTGTTTTTT; CDR3 protein: CASSQEGGAGLGLAGGLNTGELFF
clone size: .; V gene: TRBV5-1; CDR3 length: 16; D gene: TRBD1; J gene: TRBJ2-4; CDR3 DNA: TGCGCCAGCAGCCCTGGACAGGGCTTAGCCAAAAACATTCAGTACTTC; CDR3 protein: CASSPGQGLAKNIQYF
clone size: many; V gene: TRBV9; CDR3 length: 15; D gene: TRBD2; J gene: TRBJ2-1; CDR3 DNA: TGTGCCAGCAGCGTCGGACTAGCGGGGAGGGATGAGCAGTTCTTC; CDR3 protein: CASSVGLAGRDEQFF
clone size: many; V gene: TRBV5-1; CDR3 length: 16; D gene: TRBD2; J gene: TRBJ2-2; CDR3 DNA: TGCGCCAGCAGCTCTCTAGCGGGGAAGAACACCGGGGAGCTGTTTTTT; CDR3 protein: CASSSLAGKNTGELFF
clone size: many; V gene: TRBV21-1; CDR3 length: 15; D gene: .; J gene: TRBJ2-2; CDR3 DNA: TGTGCCAGCATCACCGGGACAGGGAGCACCGGGGAGCTGTTTTTT; CDR3 protein: CASITGTGSTGELFF
clone size: many; V gene: TRBV12-3/TRBV12-4; CDR3 length: 16; D gene: .; J gene: TRBJ2-5; CDR3 DNA: TGTGCCAGCAGTTTAGTCCTACTAGAGCCCATGGAGACCCAGTACTTC; CDR3 protein: CASSLVLLEPMETQYF
clone size: many; V gene: TRBV29-1; CDR3 length: 14; D gene: TRBD1; J gene: TRBJ1-5; CDR3 DNA: TGCAGCGTCCGATTACAGGGGGCAGGTCAGCCCCAGCATTTT; CDR3 protein: CSVRLQGAGQPQHF
clone size: many; V gene: TRBV24-1; CDR3 length: 16; D gene: TRBD2; J gene: TRBJ2-3; CDR3 DNA: TGTGCCACCAGTGATGGACTAGCGGGGTACACAGATACGCAGTATTTT; CDR3 protein: CATSDGLAGYTDTQYF